The rows below give T cell receptor beta chains drawn from one sample of a study of shared clonotypes between healthy human individuals. Clones were sequenced by immunoSEQ multiplex PCR, and TCRdb holds only the in-frame ones, with some missing. The sample holds 2 million to 2.5 million clones; about 90% are singletons and the top ten take about 0.36%. The sample taken for sequencing was naive CD4+ T cells from PBMCs. The receptor set was obtained from a man younger than 35 in good health. Some clones in this sample may be carry-over from other donors' samples. The CDR3 runs from the conserved cysteine through the conserved F or W. The D gene is left open where the match is weak. Clone size is given for some rows only: seen once, a few or many times, or a class if the clone is expanded.

d_gene: TRBD1
abundance: NA
v_gene: TRBV7-9
len: 18
j_gene: TRBJ1-2
CDR3aa: CASSPRTGGTPFGYGYTF
CDR3nt: TGTGCCAGCAGCCCGAGGACAGGGGGTACTCCTTTCGGCTATGGCTACACCTTC

d_gene: TRBD1
abundance: NA
v_gene: TRBV2
len: 16
j_gene: TRBJ2-2
CDR3aa: CASSDRRQGGTGELFF
CDR3nt: TGTGCCAGCAGTGATCGCCGACAGGGTGGCACCGGGGAGCTGTTTTTT

d_gene: NA
abundance: few
v_gene: TRBV4-3
len: 13
j_gene: TRBJ1-4
CDR3aa: CASSQDIFEKLFF
CDR3nt: TGCGCCAGCAGCCAAGATATTTTCGAAAAACTGTTTTTT

d_gene: NA
abundance: NA
v_gene: TRBV20-1
len: 11
j_gene: TRBJ2-7
CDR3aa: CSARSVYEQYF
CDR3nt: TGCAGTGCTAGGTCGGTCTACGAGCAGTACTTC

d_gene: TRBD2
abundance: once
v_gene: TRBV7-8
len: 13
j_gene: TRBJ2-5
CDR3aa: CASSLGEGETQYF
CDR3nt: TGTGCCAGCAGCTTAGGGGAGGGGGAGACCCAGTACTTC

d_gene: TRBD2
abundance: NA
v_gene: TRBV5-4
len: 16
j_gene: TRBJ2-1
CDR3aa: CASSLEPGGRAREQFF
CDR3nt: TGTGCCAGCAGCTTGGAGCCCGGCGGGAGGGCCCGGGAGCAGTTCTTC

d_gene: NA
abundance: NA
v_gene: TRBV5-5
len: 13
j_gene: TRBJ2-5
CDR3aa: CASSIQGGETQYF
CDR3nt: TGTGCCAGCAGCATACAGGGCGGGGAGACCCAGTACTTC

d_gene: TRBD2
abundance: NA
v_gene: TRBV28
len: 18
j_gene: TRBJ2-7
CDR3aa: CASSSPGLAGFFAYEQYF
CDR3nt: TGTGCCAGCAGCTCACCGGGACTAGCGGGTTTTTTCGCTTACGAGCAGTACTTC

d_gene: TRBD1
abundance: NA
v_gene: TRBV9
len: 14
j_gene: TRBJ2-7
CDR3aa: CASSTGTGFSEQYF
CDR3nt: TGTGCCAGCAGCACCGGGACAGGGTTTTCCGAGCAGTACTTC

d_gene: NA
abundance: NA
v_gene: TRBV30
len: 15
j_gene: TRBJ1-5
CDR3aa: CAWRDQGRFNQPQHF
CDR3nt: TGTGCCTGGAGGGACCAGGGCCGATTCAATCAGCCCCAGCATTTT

d_gene: TRBD2
abundance: NA
v_gene: TRBV5-3
len: 18
j_gene: TRBJ2-3
CDR3aa: CARSSTSGRNLGTDTQYF
CDR3nt: TGTGCCAGAAGCTCTACTAGCGGGAGGAATCTGGGCACAGATACGCAGTATTTT

d_gene: NA
abundance: NA
v_gene: TRBV6-1
len: 14
j_gene: TRBJ1-5
CDR3aa: CASSMRDSNQPQHF
CDR3nt: TGTGCCAGCAGTATGCGGGACAGCAATCAGCCCCAGCATTTT

d_gene: TRBD1
abundance: NA
v_gene: TRBV11-1
len: 13
j_gene: TRBJ2-7
CDR3aa: CASGRDRAYEQYF
CDR3nt: TGTGCCAGCGGGAGGGACAGGGCCTACGAGCAGTACTTC

d_gene: NA
abundance: NA
v_gene: TRBV7-8
len: 15
j_gene: TRBJ1-5
CDR3aa: CASTLASGTPQPQHF
CDR3nt: TGTGCCAGCACCCTAGCTTCGGGTACGCCTCAGCCCCAGCATTTT